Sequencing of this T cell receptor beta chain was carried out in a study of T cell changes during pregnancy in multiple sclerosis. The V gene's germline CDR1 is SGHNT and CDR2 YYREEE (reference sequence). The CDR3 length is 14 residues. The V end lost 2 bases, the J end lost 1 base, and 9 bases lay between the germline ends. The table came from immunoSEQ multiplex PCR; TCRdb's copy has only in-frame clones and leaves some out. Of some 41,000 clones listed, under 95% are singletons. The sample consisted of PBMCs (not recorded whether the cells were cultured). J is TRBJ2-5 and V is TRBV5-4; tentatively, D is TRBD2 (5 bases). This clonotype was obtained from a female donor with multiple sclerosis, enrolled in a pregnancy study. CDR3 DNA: TGTGCCAGCAGCTTTGATGGGAGCCAAGAGACCCAGTACTTC. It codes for CASSFDGSQETQYF.